The text below deals with one TCR beta chain. Its antigen is currently unknown. This sample stems from a study of cytomegalovirus exposure and HLA in healthy donors. Study-wide findings and caveats: Several top significant clusters appeared, in a later analysis, to be linked to common viral pathogens. It was likely that a cluster of highly shared sequence variants was a sequencing artifact. Sequencing depth across donors, presence/absence analyses assumed, was roughly uniform.

The PCR was carried out with 60 Vbeta primers and 13 Jbeta primers. The assay was immunoSEQ multiplex PCR, and TCRdb's table has in-frame clones only and misses some. The repertoire includes some 240,000 clones, more than 75% of them detected once, and approximately 3.8% sits in the top ten. Germline V lookup: CDR1 MNHEY, CDR2 SMNVEV (reference sequence). Trimming removed 3 bases from V and 4 bases from J; junction bases left unmatched: 3. CDR3 length: 15 amino acids. The receptor's source is a male donor in good health and CMV-seronegative. V gene TRBV27 combines with J gene TRBJ2-1; 10 bases match TRBD2. The sequenced sample consisted of PBMCs. The CDR3 DNA reads as TGTGCCAGCAGTTTCCAACTAGCGGGGTACAATGAGCAGTTCTTC. Its translation is CASSFQLAGYNEQFF.